These 23 T cell receptor beta chains were sequenced from one sample in a study of cytomegalovirus exposure and HLA in healthy donors listed by TCRdb under 2017. The library was generated by the immunoSEQ multiplex PCR assay. A mixture of 60 forward primers for TCR Vbeta segments and 13 reverse primers for TCR Jbeta segments was used in the multiplex PCR. The immuneACCESS repertoire file appears here via TCRdb, limited to in-frame rearrangements. These files lack a portion of the clones; in checked studies, under half of the deficit traces to unresolved V genes, and the cause of the others is not known. For this sample there are 100,000 to 150,000 clones; roughly 80% appear just once. 1% of the sample lies in the top ten. The sequencing input was PBMCs. The source is a middle-aged man in good health and CMV-seronegative.

The V gene is TRBV27, the J gene TRBJ2-2, with TRBD1 identical over 11 bases. V was pared by 8 bases and J by 8 bases, with 13 bases of the junction left unmatched. Per the germline V gene, CDR1 is MNHEY and CDR2 is SMNVEV (reference sequence). The CDR3 consists of 16 residues. The CDR3 protein is CASSTGTGGGGGELFF. CDR3 sequence (DNA): TGTGCCAGCTCCACCGGGACAGGGGGAGGTGGGGGGGAGCTGTTTTTT.

With respect to this clone: Distinct nucleotide sequences in the sample also encode this CDR3. The V call is TRBV5-4, the J call TRBJ2-6; TRBD1 is a possible D gene (7 bases). Trimming took off 4 bases at V and 0 bases at J, with 14 bases between the two ends. CDR1 SGHNT and CDR2 YYREEE come from the germline V gene (reference sequence). This CDR3 region has 17 residues. The CDR3 region is CASSAGQLSSGANVLTF. The CDR3 DNA reads TGTGCCAGCAGCGCGGGACAGCTCAGCTCTGGGGCCAACGTCCTGACTTTC.

The chain employs TRBV28 and TRBJ1-1; no firm D call. The CDR3 has 13 residues. CDR1 and CDR2 (germline): MDHEN, SYDVKM. The V gene lost 7 bases and the J gene lost 8 bases, with 17 bases spanning the gap. The DNA for the CDR3 is TGTGCCAGCACCTTCCCGGGTCCTCGGGAAGCTTTCTTT. Residues: CASTFPGPREAFF.

The gene calls are TRBV2 and TRBJ2-3, with TRBD2 matching over 9 bases. Looked up from germline, CDR1 is SNHLY and CDR2 is FYNNEI. CDR3 length equals 15 residues. V dropped 8 bases and J dropped 3; count of bases not matched to a gene: 9. The CDR3 here is CASGTSPSGTDTQYF. The CDR3 nucleotides read TGTGCCAGCGGGACTAGCCCGAGTGGGACAGATACGCAGTATTTT.

J is TRBJ1-1 and V is TRBV6-5; maybe TRBD1 (6 bases). The CDR3 runs 13 residues. V lost 7 bases and J 2 bases, leaving 11 bases between the germline ends. The V gene's germline CDR1 is MNHEY and CDR2 SVGAGI. The chain's CDR3 is CASTRDTNTEAFF. CDR3 in DNA: TGTGCCAGCACCCGGGACACAAACACTGAAGCTTTCTTT.

V and J are TRBV5-6 and TRBJ2-7, with 8 bases lining up with TRBD1. The CDR3 is 15 residues long. Germline trimming cut 0 bases from V and 7 bases from J; bases unmatched to any gene: 9. The germline V gene encodes CDR1 SGHDT and CDR2 YYEEEE. Here the CDR3 reads CASSLAGAGGREQYF. CDR3 DNA sequence: TGTGCCAGCAGCTTGGCCGGGGCAGGGGGCCGTGAGCAGTACTTC.

This clone was seen a handful of times. The gene calls are TRBV28 and TRBJ2-7; 13 nucleotides line up with TRBD2. Losses at the gene ends were 3 bases for V and 3 bases for J; bases not matched to a gene: 8. Per the germline V gene, CDR1 is MDHEN and CDR2 is SYDVKM. The CDR3 has 17 residues. CDR3 in DNA: TGTGCCAGCAGTTTCGCTTTACTAGCGGGAGGGGACTACGAGCAGTACTTC. Translation gives CASSFALLAGGDYEQYF.

V gene TRBV6-5 combines with J gene TRBJ2-7; possible D gene TRBD1, 5 bases. The CDR3 spans 13 residues. Germline-derived CDR1 and CDR2 are MNHEY and SVGAGI. The V and J ends lost 6 bases and 6 bases respectively, with 15 bases between them. The CDR3 DNA follows: TGTGCCAGCAGCCAGAGCAGGGTTCGCGAGCAGTACTTC. This sequence encodes CASSQSRVREQYF.

The chain has TRBV28 and TRBJ2-2; 12 nucleotides line up with TRBD1. The CDR3 spans 17 residues. After removal of 4 bases from V and 7 bases from J, the junction contained 10 bases not matched to a gene. Germline CDR1 reads MDHEN; CDR2 reads SYDVKM. The CDR3 here is CASSSPAGQGAGGELFF. The CDR3 DNA is TGTGCCAGCAGTTCCCCCGCGGGACAGGGGGCCGGCGGGGAGCTGTTTTTT.

The chain carries TRBV13 and TRBJ1-1; perhaps TRBD1 as D (5 bases). V was cut by 5 bases and J by 1 base, with 11 bases left in between. CDR3 length equals 14 residues. The germline CDR1 and CDR2 sequences are PRHDT and FYEKMQ (reference sequence). The chain's CDR3 is CASSRPGGNTEAFF. The CDR3 nucleotides read TGTGCCAGCAGCCGACCGGGGGGGAACACTGAAGCTTTCTTT.

The CDR3 nucleotides read TGTGCCACCAGCAGAGAGAGAGAGGCTGGGGCCAACGTCCTGACTTTC. It encodes CATSREREAGANVLTF. The chain links TRBV15 to TRBJ2-6, with no clear D. V shed 0 bases and J shed 2 bases, with 8 bases lying between them. The CDR3 extends over 16 amino acids. Germline V gene lookup returns CDR1 LNHNV and CDR2 YYDKDF (reference sequence).

The chain recombines TRBV7-9 with TRBJ2-5; 7 bases map to TRBD2. Germline CDR1 reads SEHNR; CDR2 reads FQNEAQ (reference sequence). J gave up 5 bases and V 2 bases, and 5 bases lay outside the gene matches. The CDR3 consists of 14 residues. This CDR3 reads CASSLSGVGETQYF. DNA for the CDR3: TGTGCCAGCAGCTTAAGCGGGGTCGGGGAGACCCAGTACTTC.

V gene TRBV15 combines with J gene TRBJ2-7; 7 bases line up with TRBD2. The germline gives CDR1 LNHNV, CDR2 YYDKDF (reference sequence). The CDR3 extends over 14 amino acids. The J segment lost 2 bases and the V segment lost 0 bases, leaving 1 base of the junction unmatched. CDR3 in amino acids: CATSRELATYEQYF. The CDR3 DNA sequence: TGTGCCACCAGCAGAGAACTAGCGACCTACGAGCAGTACTTC. Variable domain in full (rest from reference TRBV15 and TRBJ2-7): DAMVIQNPRYQVTQFGKPVTLSCSQTLNHNVMYWYQQKSSQAPKLLFHYYDKDFNNEADTPDNFQSRRPNTSFCFLDIRSPGLGDTAMYLCATSRELATYEQYFGPGTRLTVT.

The J gene is TRBJ1-2, the V gene TRBV6-1; 7 bases map to TRBD1. This CDR3 is built from 14 residues. The V segment lost 3 bases and the J segment 6 bases; nucleotides outside the gene matches: 7. CDR1 and CDR2 (germline): MNHNS, SASEGT. CDR3 loop: CASSEKQGHDGYTF. The CDR3, as DNA: TGTGCCAGCAGTGAGAAACAGGGGCACGATGGCTACACCTTC.

CDR3 region: CASSQDRGIRPGELFF. CDR3 DNA: TGCGCCAGCAGCCAAGATAGGGGGATTCGACCCGGGGAGCTGTTTTTT. This chain links TRBV4-1 with TRBJ2-2; perhaps TRBD1 as D (6 bases). The CDR3 covers 16 residues. Germline-derived CDR1 and CDR2 are MGHRA and YSYEKL. The V end was cut by 0 bases, the J end by 6 bases, with 14 bases between.

As concerns this clone: One junction end disagrees with the germline gene, perhaps due to a read error. Additional DNA sequences in this sample encode the identical CDR3. The gene calls are TRBV11-2 and TRBJ2-3; 12 bases agree with TRBD2. Germline assignment: CDR1 SGHAT and CDR2 FQNNGV. The CDR3 has 16 residues. CDR3 in DNA: TGTGCCAGCAGCTCCTACTCTAGCGGGGGGGCAGATACACAGTATTTT. Its protein is CASSSYSSGGADTQYF.

The chain employs TRBV18 and TRBJ1-2; TRBD1 might be the D (6 bases). The ends were cut back, 4 bases at V and 4 bases at J, with 19 bases in the middle. CDR3 length: 16 amino acids. Germline V gene data show CDR1 as KGHSH and CDR2 as LQKENI. The CDR3 region has the DNA TGTGCCAGCTCACTTGAGAATCAGGGGTTATCCTATGGCTACACCTTC. It specifies CASSLENQGLSYGYTF.

This sequence joins TRBV30 and TRBJ1-3; D is possibly TRBD1 (6 bases). Germline V gene lookup returns CDR1 GTSNPN and CDR2 SVGIG (reference sequence). Between the trimmed V and J ends, which lost 0 bases and 4 bases, there was a span of 10 bases. This CDR3 is built from 14 residues. As DNA, the CDR3 is TGTGCCTGGAGTGTGGGGGCAGACGGAAACACCATATATTTT. Translated: CAWSVGADGNTIYF.

CDR3 sequence: CASSLIRASSPLHF. The CDR3 region has the DNA TGTGCCAGCAGTTTAATCAGGGCCAGTTCACCCCTCCACTTT. The chain couples TRBV27 to TRBJ1-6, with D possibly being TRBD1 (5 bases). Trimming took off 2 bases at V and 9 bases at J, with 11 bases between the two ends. Germline V gene lookup returns CDR1 MNHEY and CDR2 SMNVEV (reference sequence). The CDR3 sequence is 14 residues long.

This chain joins TRBV29-1 and TRBJ2-7; 10 nucleotides agree with TRBD1. The junction had 9 bases not matched to a gene; V was cut back by 3 bases and J by 4 bases. The CDR3 totals 15 residues. Germline loops: CDR1 SQVTM, CDR2 ANQGSEA. CDR3 DNA sequence: TGCAGCGTTGAGTCGGACAGGGGGGAAAGGTACGAGCAGTACTTC. It encodes CSVESDRGERYEQYF.

The chain has TRBV7-9 and TRBJ2-3; 7 nucleotides agree with TRBD1. The V and J ends lost 6 bases and 0 bases, in that order; junction bases with no gene match: 9. CDR1 and CDR2 (germline): SEHNR, FQNEAQ (reference sequence). CDR3 size: 16 residues. This CDR3 reads CASSPDRPSSTDTQYF. CDR3 sequence (DNA): TGTGCCAGCAGTCCGGACAGGCCCTCGAGCACAGATACGCAGTATTTT.

The chain is built from TRBV11-3 and TRBJ1-2; TRBD1 agrees at 8 bases. Germline V gene sequence: CDR1 SGHNT, CDR2 YENEEA. There are 17 residues in the CDR3. J lost 3 bases, V lost 5 bases, and 14 bases had no gene match. The CDR3 loop reads CASSLGQGLNRDYGYTF. The DNA of the CDR3 is TGTGCCAGCAGCCTCGGACAGGGATTGAATCGGGACTATGGCTACACCTTC.

The rearrangement links TRBV2 to TRBJ1-4, with D maybe TRBD1 (6 bases). CDR3 size: 13 residues. Germline V gene lookup returns CDR1 SNHLY and CDR2 FYNNEI. V was shortened by 7 bases and J by 7 bases, with 13 bases between the two germline ends. DNA for the CDR3: TGTGCCAGCATGGGGGGGCGGCTTGAAAAACTGTTTTTT. It specifies CASMGGRLEKLFF.